This record concerns one TCR beta chain sequence. Antigen specificity is unknown. This CDR3 is 18 amino acids long. Germline loops: CDR1 SGHAT, CDR2 FQNNGV. This specimen belongs to a study of monozygotic twins with inflammatory bowel disease. Overall study findings and caveats: For IBD, no single strong associated signal or clonotype was supported. Differences in immunosuppressive treatment may have been a source of added variability in patient repertoires. Differing T cell subtypes remained indistinguishable.

TCRdb reprocessed the 5' RACE reads, with one entry per CDR3 protein and no DNA. The sample table includes 300,000 to 350,000 distinct CDR3 sequences. This clonotype was obtained from a human donor with ulcerative colitis or Crohn's disease, or a healthy co-twin of an affected twin (not recorded which). Sequencing used blood. This sequence joins TRBV11-2 and TRBJ1-2; TCRdb designates TRBD1, a call that cannot be tested without DNA. This CDR3 reads CASSSRSTTASGAYGYTF.